These 8 T cell receptor beta chains came from one sample sequenced in a study of blood T cell repertoires in COVID-19. Method: immunoSEQ multiplex PCR; TCRdb's copy keeps in-frame clones and lacks some. The data contain around 60,000 clones, about four fifths of them singletons. What was sequenced was peripheral blood. These TCRs come from a human donor in a cohort sampled during active COVID-19.

This clone was observed a single time. This chain joins TRBV3-1 (or the pseudogene TRBV3-2) and TRBJ2-7; 7 bases line up with TRBD2. The junction had 4 bases not matched to a gene; V was cut back by 0 bases and J by 2 bases. This CDR3 spans 15 amino acids. In germline, CDR1 is LGHDT, CDR2 YNNKEL (reference sequence). DNA for the CDR3: TGTGCCAGCAGCCAAGACGCTAGCGGAACCTACGAGCAGTACTTC. Amino acid sequence: CASSQDASGTYEQYF.

The DNA for the CDR3 is TGTGCCACCAGCAGGGACACCGGGAGGAATGAAAAACTGTTTTTT. Translation: CATSRDTGRNEKLFF. The chain uses TRBV15 and TRBJ1-4, with TRBD1 as a possible D gene (5 bases). Germline assignment: CDR1 LNHNV and CDR2 YYDKDF (reference sequence). This CDR3 comprises 15 residues. V was pared by 3 bases and J by 5 bases, with 13 bases between.

V and J are TRBV30 and TRBJ1-5; D might be TRBD1 (5 bases). This CDR3 contains 11 residues. The germline V and J ends were trimmed by 5 bases and 4 bases, with 6 bases remaining between them. Germline CDR1 and CDR2: GTSNPN and SVGIG (reference sequence). The CDR3 sequence: CAWGGNQPQHF. The CDR3 bases are TGTGCCTGGGGGGGGAATCAGCCCCAGCATTTT.

The chain has TRBV29-1 and TRBJ2-1; 8 nucleotides match TRBD2. The CDR3 is 18 residues long. The J segment lost 0 bases and the V segment lost 7 bases, leaving 17 bases of the junction unmatched. The germline V gene encodes CDR1 SQVTM and CDR2 ANQGSEA. DNA of the CDR3: TGCAGCGGAAATTACGGCGTAAAGCGGGGGAGCTCCTACAATGAGCAGTTCTTC. It is translated as CSGNYGVKRGSSYNEQFF.

The genes are TRBV4-3 and TRBJ1-2, with 9 bases identical to TRBD1. Germline assignment: CDR1 LGHNA and CDR2 YSLEER. V shed 1 base and J 4 bases; nucleotides not matched to a gene: 10. The CDR3 consists of 17 residues. CDR3 nucleotide sequence: TGCGCCAGCAGCCAAGTCTCTAGGACAGGGGTTGGCTATGGCTACACCTTC. This sequence encodes CASSQVSRTGVGYGYTF.

CDR3 sequence (DNA): TGCGCCAGCAGGACAGACAGGGGGCTAAATGAAAAACTGTTTTTT. Its translation: CASRTDRGLNEKLFF. V usage is TRBV5-1 and J usage is TRBJ1-4, with 10 bases identical to TRBD1. Germline CDR1 reads SGHRS; CDR2 reads YFSETQ. The CDR3 is 15 residues long. The V gene end was trimmed by 5 bases and the J gene end by 5 bases; junction bases not matched to a gene: 6.

The chain links TRBV12-3 or TRBV12-4 to TRBJ1-2; D not resolved. V was shortened by 3 bases and J by 4 bases, with 6 bases between the two germline ends. The CDR3 loop spans 12 amino acids. CDR3 DNA: TGTGCCAGCAGTTTCTCTAGCTATGGCTACACCTTC. Amino acids: CASSFSSYGYTF.

The chain employs TRBV10-3 and TRBJ2-1, with D perhaps TRBD2 (6 bases). The CDR3 has 13 residues. The germline V gene encodes CDR1 ENHRY and CDR2 SYGVKD. The V end was cut by 8 bases, the J end by 6 bases, with 14 bases between. The DNA for the CDR3 is TGTGCCATCGGAGGGGACGACTCCAATGAGCAGTTCTTC. It codes for CAIGGDDSNEQFF.